The 31 T cell receptor beta chains listed next were all sequenced from one sample in a study of blood T cell repertoires in COVID-19. Assay: immunoSEQ multiplex PCR; the TCRdb copy retains only in-frame clones and omits some. Of about 110,000 clones in the sample, 88% are singletons; the top ten hold 3% to 4%. The sequencing input was peripheral blood. These receptors were taken from a woman in her fifties or sixties with acute or convalescent COVID-19.

The genes are TRBV10-3 and TRBJ2-5; tentative D call: TRBD1 (6 bases). Germline CDR1 is ENHRY and CDR2 is SYGVKD. The V end lost 2 bases, the J end lost 5 bases, and 6 bases lay between the germline ends. This CDR3 spans 12 amino acids. The CDR3 here is CAISERGETQYF. CDR3 DNA sequence: TGTGCCATCAGTGAGAGGGGGGAGACCCAGTACTTC.

The CDR3 here is CASRSGLEYNEQFF. The CDR3 region has the DNA TGCGCCAGCAGAAGCGGCCTCGAGTACAATGAGCAGTTCTTC. The chain combines TRBV5-1 with TRBJ2-1; D is perhaps TRBD2 (5 bases). CDR1 is SGHRS and CDR2 is YFSETQ in the germline V gene. Between the trimmed V and J ends, which lost 5 bases and 4 bases, there was a span of 13 bases. The CDR3 contains 14 residues. The full variable domain, rest sourced from reference TRBV5-1 and TRBJ2-1, is KAGVTQTPRYLIKTRGQQVTLSCSPISGHRSVSWYQQTPGQGLQFLFEYFSETQRNKGNFPGRFSGRQFSNSRSEMNVSTLELGDSALYLCASRSGLEYNEQFFGPGTRLTVL.

The genes are TRBV27 and TRBJ1-6; tentatively, D is TRBD1 (5 bases). The ends were cut back, 0 bases at V and 7 bases at J, with 13 bases in the middle. This CDR3 has 16 residues. Germline CDR1 reads MNHEY; CDR2 reads SMNVEV (reference sequence). The CDR3 region is CASSLSGVRENSPLHF. For the CDR3, the DNA is TGTGCCAGCAGTTTATCAGGGGTTCGCGAAAATTCACCCCTCCACTTT.

This chain uses TRBV10-1 with TRBJ2-1, with D tentatively TRBD1 (7 bases). In germline, CDR1 is WNHNN, CDR2 SYGVQD (reference sequence). Trimming left V 5 bases short and J 5 bases short, with 16 bases between. The CDR3 length is 15 residues. The CDR3 here is CASSRQLRGDNEQFF. The CDR3 DNA reads TGCGCCAGCAGTAGACAGCTCAGGGGGGACAATGAGCAGTTCTTC.

CDR3 nucleotide sequence: TGTGCCAGCAGACCGAGCCCCGGGACTCCTACGGGGGAGCAGTACTTC. Translated, it gives CASRPSPGTPTGEQYF. This chain joins TRBV7-2 and TRBJ2-7, with D perhaps matching TRBD2 (6 bases). CDR1 is SGHTA and CDR2 is FQGNSA in the germline V gene. The CDR3 has 16 residues. V dropped 6 bases and J dropped 7 bases, with 25 bases sitting between them.

The J gene is TRBJ1-1, the V gene TRBV2; D may be TRBD1 (6 bases). The germline V gene encodes CDR1 SNHLY and CDR2 FYNNEI. The length of the CDR3 is 13 residues. V dropped 11 bases and J dropped 1 base, with 14 bases sitting between them. The CDR3 DNA sequence: TGTGCCGTCATGGACAGCCGGAACACTGAAGCTTTCTTT. It encodes CAVMDSRNTEAFF.

This chain connects TRBV24-1 to TRBJ2-2; D might be TRBD2 (5 bases). The CDR3 is 16 residues long. Trimming removed 3 bases from V and 4 bases from J, with 14 bases in between. CDR1 KGHDR and CDR2 SFDVKD come from the germline V gene. CDR3 bases: TGTGCCACCAGTGATCGGCTAGCCCATCCCACCGGGGAGCTGTTTTTT. Translation gives CATSDRLAHPTGELFF.

About this clone itself: Compared with germline, one end of the junction differs, possibly owing to a read error. The chain has TRBV11-3 and TRBJ2-7; TRBD2 might be the D (5 bases). CDR1 and CDR2 from the germline V gene are SGHNT and YENEEA. This CDR3 region has 13 residues. The CDR3 sequence is CASSFTGIGEQYF. In DNA form, the CDR3 reads TGTGCCAGTAGCTTTACGGGGATTGGCGAGCAGTACTTC.

The chain has TRBV6-6 and TRBJ1-2; D remains ambiguous. This CDR3 comprises 14 residues. The V and J ends lost 0 bases and 8 bases respectively, with 13 bases between them. From germline, CDR1 is MNHNY and CDR2 SVGAGI (reference sequence). The CDR3 region is CASSYSEGFEGYTF. In DNA form, the CDR3 reads TGTGCCAGCAGTTACTCGGAGGGATTTGAAGGCTACACCTTC.

V gene TRBV5-5 combines with J gene TRBJ2-5, with 7 positions matching TRBD1. V lost 0 bases and J lost 4; bases outside the gene matches: 3. CDR3 length: 14 amino acids. CDR1 and CDR2 (germline): SGHKS, YYEKEE (reference sequence). CDR3 nucleotides: TGTGCCAGCAGCTTGGTAGGGGGCGGAGAGACCCAGTACTTC. It translates to CASSLVGGGETQYF.

The V gene is TRBV18, the J gene TRBJ2-7, with a weak D call TRBD1 (6 bases). The CDR3 extends over 14 amino acids. Trimming stripped 6 bases from V and 2 bases from J, with 14 bases between. Germline values: CDR1 KGHSH, CDR2 LQKENI. In DNA, the CDR3 is TGTGCCAGCTCCCTACAGGGACCTCCCTACGAGCAGTACTTC. Translating it yields CASSLQGPPYEQYF.

A single count supports this clone. The rearrangement uses TRBV2 and TRBJ1-1; tentative D call: TRBD1 (5 bases). This CDR3 has 13 amino acids. V gave up 4 bases and J gave up 2 bases, with 8 bases separating them. Germline CDR1 reads SNHLY; CDR2 reads FYNNEI. The CDR3 coding sequence is TGTGCCAGCAGTGGACAGAGTAACACTGAAGCTTTCTTT. Translated: CASSGQSNTEAFF.

This clone was counted between two and nine times. This chain uses TRBV5-4 with TRBJ2-2; 8 bases are a match to TRBD2. V dropped 3 bases and J dropped 3; count of bases not matched to a gene: 10. Germline V gene data show CDR1 as SGHNT and CDR2 as YYREEE (reference sequence). The CDR3 covers 17 residues. For the CDR3, the DNA is TGTGCCAGCAGCTGGATGAGCGGGAGCGGGTACACCGGGGAGCTGTTTTTT. This translates into CASSWMSGSGYTGELFF.

This clone was counted a single time. V gene TRBV5-1 combines with J gene TRBJ2-6; D perhaps matches TRBD1 (5 bases). Germline V gives CDR1 SGHRS, CDR2 YFSETQ. Trimming left V 1 base short and J 4 bases short, with 30 bases between. The CDR3 consists of 22 residues. CDR3 nucleotide sequence: TGCGCCAGCAGCTTGTCTGAGACAGAGAGTTTCCCTCTCCCCGGGGGGGCCAACGTCCTGACTTTC. As protein: CASSLSETESFPLPGGANVLTF.

This clone has a single count. V and J are TRBV18 and TRBJ2-7; unclear D gene. Germline V gene data show CDR1 as KGHSH and CDR2 as LQKENI. Trimming cost V 4 bases and J 3 bases, with 10 bases left between them. CDR3 size: 13 residues. The CDR3: CASSLQNDYEQYF. The CDR3 DNA is TGTGCCAGCTCACTTCAGAACGACTACGAGCAGTACTTC. The variable domain in full, completed from reference TRBV18 and TRBJ2-7, reads NAGVMQNPRHLVRRRGQEARLRCSPMKGHSHVYWYRQLPEEGLKFMVYLQKENIIDESGMPKERFSAEFPKEGPSILRIQQVVRGDSAAYFCASSLQNDYEQYFGPGTRLTVT.

The rearrangement links TRBV24-1 to TRBJ1-1; TRBD1 is a possible D gene (5 bases). V shed 3 bases and J shed 4 bases, with 11 bases lying between them. The CDR3 covers 14 residues. Looked up from germline, CDR1 is KGHDR and CDR2 is SFDVKD. The CDR3 loop is CATSDRGGSTEAFF. CDR3 nucleotide sequence: TGTGCCACCAGTGATCGGGGGGGGTCCACTGAAGCTTTCTTT.

V gene TRBV30 combines with J gene TRBJ1-1; 10 bases map to TRBD1. Germline CDR1 GTSNPN, CDR2 SVGIG (reference sequence). The CDR3 length is 15 residues. V dropped 5 bases and J dropped 9; count of bases not matched to a gene: 15. CDR3 sequence: CAWGLPGTGAVKAFF. The CDR3 DNA sequence: TGTGCCTGGGGACTTCCGGGGACAGGGGCCGTTAAAGCTTTCTTT. Full variable domain (missing parts from reference TRBV30 and TRBJ1-1): SQTIHQWPATLVQPVGSPLSLECTVEGTSNPNLYWYRQAAGRGLQLLFYSVGIGQISSEVPQNLSASRPQDRQFILSSKKLLLSDSGFYLCAWGLPGTGAVKAFFGQGTRLTVV.

The genes are TRBV6-5 and TRBJ2-7; the D gene is possibly TRBD2 (6 bases). Germline values: CDR1 MNHEY, CDR2 SVGAGI. The CDR3 has 16 residues. V was cut by 0 bases and J by 0 bases, with 12 bases left in between. The CDR3 loop reads CASSYSVSSASYEQYF. Here the CDR3 DNA reads TGTGCCAGCAGTTACTCTGTGTCTAGCGCCTCCTACGAGCAGTACTTC.

The chain employs TRBV19 and TRBJ1-5, with a possible D match to TRBD1 (5 bases). The CDR3 contains 17 residues. Germline V gives CDR1 LNHDA, CDR2 SQIVND (reference sequence). V shed 4 bases and J shed 2 bases, with 18 bases lying between them. CDR3 region: CASSTPLGGVRNQPQHF. The CDR3 coding sequence is TGTGCCAGTAGTACACCTCTCGGAGGGGTTCGCAATCAGCCCCAGCATTTT.

The V gene is TRBV5-8, the J gene TRBJ2-7; 7 positions match TRBD2. Looked up from germline, CDR1 is SGHTS and CDR2 is YDEGEE. The CDR3 totals 15 residues. With V trimmed by 1 base and J by 2 bases, 6 bases remained unmatched. The CDR3 here is CASSLNTGGTYEQYF. The CDR3 bases are TGTGCCAGCAGCTTGAATACGGGAGGTACCTACGAGCAGTACTTC.

This rearrangement joins TRBV15 to TRBJ2-5, with D perhaps TRBD2 (6 bases). Trimming cost V 0 bases and J 2 bases, with 10 bases left between them. The CDR3 has 15 amino acids. Germline CDR1 LNHNV, CDR2 YYDKDF (reference sequence). The CDR3, as DNA: TGTGCCACCAGCAGAGATCTGGGGGGTCAAGAGACCCAGTACTTC. Translating gives CATSRDLGGQETQYF.

The chain employs TRBV7-2 and TRBJ2-1; 9 bases are a match to TRBD2. This CDR3 spans 15 amino acids. The ends lost 5 bases at V and 7 bases at J; junction bases unmatched: 9. Germline values: CDR1 SGHTA, CDR2 FQGNSA. As DNA, the CDR3 is TGTGCCAGCAGCCTCGGGATAGCGGGAGTTAATGAGCAGTTCTTC. Residues: CASSLGIAGVNEQFF. The full variable domain, in which reference TRBV7-2 and TRBJ2-1 provide the parts outside the CDR3, is GAGVSQSPSNKVTEKGKDVELRCDPISGHTALYWYRQSLGQGLEFLIYFQGNSAPDKSGLPSDRFSAERTGGSVSTLTIQRTQQEDSAVYLCASSLGIAGVNEQFFGPGTRLTVL.

The chain links TRBV5-1 to TRBJ1-3; 10 bases match TRBD1. Trimming cost V 3 bases and J 4 bases; bases outside gene matches: 13. Germline values: CDR1 SGHRS, CDR2 YFSETQ. This CDR3 comprises 18 residues. The CDR3 sequence is CASSSLGADRGTGNTIYF. The CDR3 DNA follows: TGCGCCAGCAGCTCTCTTGGGGCGGACAGGGGGACGGGAAACACCATATATTTT.

The rearrangement joins TRBV5-6 to TRBJ2-5; possible D gene TRBD1, 5 bases. This CDR3 has 14 amino acids. The germline V gene has CDR1 SGHDT and CDR2 YYEEEE. The V end was cut by 2 bases, the J end by 5 bases, with 13 bases between. The CDR3 sequence is CASSLSRARETQYF. The CDR3 nucleotides are TGTGCCAGCAGCTTATCCAGGGCGAGGGAGACCCAGTACTTC.

The rearrangement uses TRBV5-1 and TRBJ1-1, with TRBD1 identical over 9 bases. The J segment lost 5 bases and the V segment lost 5 bases, leaving 7 bases of the junction unmatched. Germline assignment: CDR1 SGHRS and CDR2 YFSETQ. This CDR3 has 14 residues. The CDR3 DNA is TGCGCCAGCAGGGATGACAGGGGGGAGACTGAAGCTTTCTTT. This encodes CASRDDRGETEAFF.

The V call is TRBV5-1, the J call TRBJ1-1; 10 bases map to TRBD1. The CDR3 has 16 residues. Looked up from germline, CDR1 is SGHRS and CDR2 is YFSETQ. After removal of 4 bases from V and 0 bases from J, the junction contained 6 bases not matched to a gene. The CDR3 loop reads CASSRSTGGLNTEAFF. The CDR3 nucleotides read TGCGCCAGCAGCCGGTCGACAGGGGGCTTGAACACTGAAGCTTTCTTT.

This rearrangement joins TRBV27 to TRBJ1-5; 8 nucleotides align to TRBD1. V dropped 7 bases and J dropped 7; count of bases not matched to a gene: 9. The CDR3 runs 14 residues. Germline V gene lookup returns CDR1 MNHEY and CDR2 SMNVEV (reference sequence). CDR3 DNA: TGTGCCAGCACCTCGCAGGACAGGGTCCAGCCCCAGCATTTT. Encoded protein: CASTSQDRVQPQHF.

This clone was seen a single time. As DNA, the CDR3 is TGTGCCAGCAGCAAAGGTCCGGGTTGCTATGGCTACACCTTC. It encodes CASSKGPGCYGYTF. The chain links TRBV21-1 to TRBJ1-2. TRBV21-1 is marked as a pseudogene. This CDR3 is 14 amino acids long.

V usage is TRBV19 and J usage is TRBJ2-5, with TRBD1 matching over 8 bases. V dropped 4 bases and J dropped 5; count of bases not matched to a gene: 3. CDR1 and CDR2 (germline): LNHDA, SQIVND (reference sequence). The CDR3 is 13 amino acids. CDR3 region: CASSTTGGETQYF. The DNA for the CDR3 is TGTGCCAGTAGTACCACAGGGGGGGAGACCCAGTACTTC.

This clone was detected a few times. This sequence joins TRBV24-1 and TRBJ1-1; no clear D gene. V lost 3 bases and J lost 4, with 11 bases in between. The CDR3 has 14 amino acids. Germline lookup yields CDR1 KGHDR and CDR2 SFDVKD. The CDR3 spells CATSDARGGTEAFF. The CDR3 DNA is TGTGCCACCAGTGATGCCCGAGGCGGCACTGAAGCTTTCTTT.

This chain connects TRBV19 to TRBJ2-2; 11 bases line up with TRBD2. The CDR3 length is 16 residues. Losses at the gene ends were 5 bases for V and 4 bases for J; bases not matched to a gene: 6. Germline values: CDR1 LNHDA, CDR2 SQIVND (reference sequence). DNA for the CDR3: TGTGCCAGTAGTGTAACTAGCGGGAGACCCACCGGGGAGCTGTTTTTT. Translating gives CASSVTSGRPTGELFF.